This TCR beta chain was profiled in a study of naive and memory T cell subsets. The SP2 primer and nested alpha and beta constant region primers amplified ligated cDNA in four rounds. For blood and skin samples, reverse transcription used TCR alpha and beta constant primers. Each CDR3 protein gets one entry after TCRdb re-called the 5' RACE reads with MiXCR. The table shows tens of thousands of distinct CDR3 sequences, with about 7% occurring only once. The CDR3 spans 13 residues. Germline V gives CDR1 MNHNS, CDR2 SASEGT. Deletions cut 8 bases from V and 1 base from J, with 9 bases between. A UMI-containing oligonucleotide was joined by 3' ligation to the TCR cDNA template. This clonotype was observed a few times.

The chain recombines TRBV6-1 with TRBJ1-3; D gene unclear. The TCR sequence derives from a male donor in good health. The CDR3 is CASFWESGNTIYF. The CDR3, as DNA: TGTGCCAGCTTTTGGGAGTCTGGAAACACCATATATTTT.